This T cell receptor beta chain appears in the sequencing data of a study of shared clonotypes between healthy human individuals. The table came from immunoSEQ multiplex PCR; TCRdb's copy has only in-frame clones and leaves some out. In the table there are 2 million to 2.5 million clones, nearly 97% of which are singletons. A remark on this clone: Its matching antigen is unknown. Other nucleotide sequences in the sample specify the same CDR3.

This CDR3 contains 14 residues. V shed 1 base and J 5 bases; nucleotides not matched to a gene: 3. Germline assignment: CDR1 SQVTM and CDR2 ANQGSEA. Broader study findings: Shared across a few donors were around 5% of the naive CD4 clonotypes.

The clonotype was recovered from a man aged 18-30 years in good health. This rearrangement joins TRBV29-1 to TRBJ1-2; 11 bases fit TRBD1. Source material: naive CD4+ T cells sorted from blood. Subset indicated: CD45RA+ positively selected. The CDR3 sequence is CSVEGTGGPYGYTF. Written as DNA, the CDR3 is TGCAGCGTTGAAGGGACAGGGGGCCCGTATGGCTACACCTTC.